This TCR beta chain was sequenced for a study of identifying expanded T cells in peripheral blood. Study-wide results and limits: Approximately 1.1 clones differed between technical replicates, versus approximately 17 and 20 over time. Clone count variance between approximately two-week samples rose with total template count.

During the collection period, no donor immune events like infections were recorded. Germline CDR1 SGHAT, CDR2 FQNNGV. The CDR3 covers 13 residues. V gave up 5 bases and J gave up 2 bases, with 9 bases separating them. With respect to this clone: Its matching antigen is unknown.

The method was immunoSEQ multiplex PCR; TCRdb's version includes in-frame clones alone and lacks a portion of them. The sample consists of about 52,000 clones, 82% of them appearing once. The sequenced material came from blood. The TCR was taken from a person aged 18 to 70 in good health. This chain connects TRBV11-2 to TRBJ2-5, with a weak D call TRBD1 (6 bases). The CDR3, as DNA: TGTGCCAGCAGCGTCGGGACACAAGAGACCCAGTACTTC. Translation: CASSVGTQETQYF.